This T cell receptor beta chain was sequenced in a study of blood T cell repertoires in COVID-19. In the original analysis: Researchers report that nucleated cell counts were estimated from reference gene primer amplification. The protocol was immunoSEQ multiplex PCR, while the TCRdb copy is restricted to in-frame clones and leaves out a portion. Clonal size and the V and J genes are those of that table, whereas D and trimming came from the DNA. The data show over 250,000 clones, 88% seen once. Germline assignment: CDR1 MNHEY and CDR2 SVGEGT. Between the trimmed V and J ends, which lost 3 bases and 7 bases, there was a span of 15 bases. The length of the CDR3 is 14 residues.

The sequenced sample was peripheral blood. This sequence originates from a woman between 40 and 55 years old who had recovered from COVID-19. The rearrangement uses TRBV6-2 or TRBV6-3 and TRBJ1-2; D gene ambiguous. The CDR3 region has the DNA TGTGCCAGCAGTTATGGTCCGGGTTCGGGTGGCTACACCTTC. This sequence encodes CASSYGPGSGGYTF.